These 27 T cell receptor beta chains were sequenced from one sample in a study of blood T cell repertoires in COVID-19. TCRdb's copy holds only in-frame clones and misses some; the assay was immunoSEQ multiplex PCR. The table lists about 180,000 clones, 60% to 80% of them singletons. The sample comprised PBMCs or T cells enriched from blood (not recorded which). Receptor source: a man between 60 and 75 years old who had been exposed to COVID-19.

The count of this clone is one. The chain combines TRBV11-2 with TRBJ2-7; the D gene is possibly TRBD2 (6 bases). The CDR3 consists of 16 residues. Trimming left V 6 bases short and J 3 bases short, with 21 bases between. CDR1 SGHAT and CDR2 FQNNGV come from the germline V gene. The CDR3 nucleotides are TGTGCCAGCAGTGAACATGTGGGGGGTGCTTTCTACGAGCAGTACTTC. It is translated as CASSEHVGGAFYEQYF.

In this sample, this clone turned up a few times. The CDR3 reads CSVYYGGTEAFF. The DNA of the CDR3 is TGCAGCGTTTATTACGGAGGCACTGAAGCTTTCTTT. The chain is built from TRBV29-1 and TRBJ1-1; D unresolved. This CDR3 is 12 amino acids long. Deletions cut 5 bases from V and 4 bases from J, with 11 bases between. Germline CDR1 SQVTM, CDR2 ANQGSEA. The variable domain in full, with the rest retrieved from reference TRBV29-1 and TRBJ1-1, is SAVISQKPSRDICQRGTSLTIQCQVDSQVTMMFWYRQQPGQSLTLIATANQGSEATYESGFVIDKFPISRPNLTFSTLTVSNMSPEDSSIYLCSVYYGGTEAFFGQGTRLTVV.

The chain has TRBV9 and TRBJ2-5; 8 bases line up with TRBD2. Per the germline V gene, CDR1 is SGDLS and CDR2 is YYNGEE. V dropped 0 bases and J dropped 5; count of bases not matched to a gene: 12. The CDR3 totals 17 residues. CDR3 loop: CASSVDVAGGMRETQYF. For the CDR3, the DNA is TGTGCCAGCAGCGTAGATGTTGCGGGAGGAATGAGGGAGACCCAGTACTTC. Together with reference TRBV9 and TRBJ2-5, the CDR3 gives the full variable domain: DSGVTQTPKHLITATGQRVTLRCSPRSGDLSVYWYQQSLDQGLQFLIQYYNGEERAKGNILERFSAQQFPDLHSELNLSSLELGDSALYFCASSVDVAGGMRETQYFGPGTRLLVL.

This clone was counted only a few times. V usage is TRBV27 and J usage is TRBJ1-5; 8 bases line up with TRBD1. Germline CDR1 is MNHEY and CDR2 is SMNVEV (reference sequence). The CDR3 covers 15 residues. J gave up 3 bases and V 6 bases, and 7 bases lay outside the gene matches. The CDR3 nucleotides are TGTGCCAGCAGCCGGACAGGGCTAAACAATCAGCCCCAGCATTTT. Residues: CASSRTGLNNQPQHF.

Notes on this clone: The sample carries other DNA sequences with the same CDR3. The CDR3 bases are TGTGCCATCAGTGAGTCGGGAGGGGACGGAAACACCATATATTTT. As protein: CAISESGGDGNTIYF. This chain uses TRBV10-3 with TRBJ1-3; perhaps TRBD1 as D (5 bases). From germline, CDR1 is ENHRY and CDR2 SYGVKD. V dropped 0 bases and J dropped 4 bases, with 10 bases sitting between them. The CDR3 consists of 15 residues.

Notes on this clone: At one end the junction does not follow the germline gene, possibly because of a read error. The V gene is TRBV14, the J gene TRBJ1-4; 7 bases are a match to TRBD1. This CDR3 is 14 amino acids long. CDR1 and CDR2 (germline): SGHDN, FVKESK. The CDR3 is CASNQAGGSEKLFF. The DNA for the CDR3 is TGTGCCAGCAACCAAGCAGGGGGAAGCGAAAAACTGTTTTTT. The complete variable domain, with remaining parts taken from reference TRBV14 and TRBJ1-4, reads EAGVTQFPSHSVIEKGQTVTLRCDPISGHDNLYWYRRVMGKEIKFLLHFVKESKQDESGMPNNRFLAERTGGTYSTLKVQPAELEDSGVYFCASNQAGGSEKLFFGSGTQLSVL.

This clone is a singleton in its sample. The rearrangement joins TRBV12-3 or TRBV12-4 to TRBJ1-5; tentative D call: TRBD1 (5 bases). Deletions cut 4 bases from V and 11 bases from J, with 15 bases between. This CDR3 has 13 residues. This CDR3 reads CASSSGGQSAQHF. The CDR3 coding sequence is TGTGCCAGCAGTTCCGGGGGTCAATCAGCCCAGCATTTT.

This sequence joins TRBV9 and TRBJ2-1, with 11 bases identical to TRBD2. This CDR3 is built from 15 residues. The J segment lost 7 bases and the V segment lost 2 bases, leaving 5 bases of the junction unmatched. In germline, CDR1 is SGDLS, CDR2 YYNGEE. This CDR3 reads CASSVTSGSGNEQFF. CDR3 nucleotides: TGTGCCAGCAGCGTCACTAGCGGGAGTGGGAATGAGCAGTTCTTC.

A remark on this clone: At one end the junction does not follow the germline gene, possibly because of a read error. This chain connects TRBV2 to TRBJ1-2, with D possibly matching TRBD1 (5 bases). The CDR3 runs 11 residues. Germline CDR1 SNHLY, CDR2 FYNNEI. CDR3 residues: CASSEWATAFF. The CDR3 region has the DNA TGTGCCAGCAGTGAATGGGCGACAGCCTTCTTC.

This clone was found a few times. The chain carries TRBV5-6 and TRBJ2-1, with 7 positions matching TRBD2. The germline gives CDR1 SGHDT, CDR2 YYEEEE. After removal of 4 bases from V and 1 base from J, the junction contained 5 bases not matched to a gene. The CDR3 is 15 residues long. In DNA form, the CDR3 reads TGTGCCAGCAGCGGGGGACTAAGGTCCTACAATGAGCAGTTCTTC. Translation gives CASSGGLRSYNEQFF.

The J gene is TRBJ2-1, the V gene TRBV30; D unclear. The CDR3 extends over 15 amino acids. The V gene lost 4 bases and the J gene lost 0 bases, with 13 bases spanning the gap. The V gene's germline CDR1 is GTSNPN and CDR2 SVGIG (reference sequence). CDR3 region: CAWKPSIYSYNEQFF. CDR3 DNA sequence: TGTGCCTGGAAGCCCTCAATCTACTCCTACAATGAGCAGTTCTTC.

The CDR3 here is CASSLQGYEQYF. CDR3 nucleotide sequence: TGCGCCAGCAGCTTGCAGGGATACGAGCAGTACTTC. J is TRBJ2-7 and V is TRBV5-1; perhaps TRBD1 as D (5 bases). Germline lookup yields CDR1 SGHRS and CDR2 YFSETQ. V was clipped by 1 base and J by 4 bases, with 6 bases between them. This CDR3 contains 12 residues.

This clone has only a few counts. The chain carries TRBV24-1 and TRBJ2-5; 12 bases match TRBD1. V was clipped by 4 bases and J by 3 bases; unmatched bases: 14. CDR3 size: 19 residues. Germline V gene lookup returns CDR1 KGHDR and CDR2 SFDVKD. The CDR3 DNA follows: TGTGCCACCAGTGAATGGGACAGGGGGCGGCCTCTAGCCGAAGAGACCCAGTACTTC. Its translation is CATSEWDRGRPLAEETQYF.

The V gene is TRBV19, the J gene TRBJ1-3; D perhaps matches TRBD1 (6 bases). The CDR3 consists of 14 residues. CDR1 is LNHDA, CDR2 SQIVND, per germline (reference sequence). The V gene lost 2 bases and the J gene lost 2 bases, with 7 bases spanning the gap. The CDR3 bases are TGTGCCAGTAGTATACAGGGGACTGGAAACACCATATATTTT. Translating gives CASSIQGTGNTIYF.

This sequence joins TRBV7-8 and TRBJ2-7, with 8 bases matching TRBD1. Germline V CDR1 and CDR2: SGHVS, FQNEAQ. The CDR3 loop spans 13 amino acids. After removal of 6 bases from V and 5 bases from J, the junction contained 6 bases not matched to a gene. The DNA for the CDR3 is TGTGCCAGCAGGACCGGGACAGGCCACGAGCAGTACTTC. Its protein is CASRTGTGHEQYF.

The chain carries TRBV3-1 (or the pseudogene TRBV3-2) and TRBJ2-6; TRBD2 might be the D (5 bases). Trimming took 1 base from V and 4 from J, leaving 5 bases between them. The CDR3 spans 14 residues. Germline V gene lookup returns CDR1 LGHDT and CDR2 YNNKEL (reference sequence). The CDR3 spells CASSQGGGANVLTF. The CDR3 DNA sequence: TGTGCCAGCAGCCAAGGAGGGGGGGCCAACGTCCTGACTTTC.

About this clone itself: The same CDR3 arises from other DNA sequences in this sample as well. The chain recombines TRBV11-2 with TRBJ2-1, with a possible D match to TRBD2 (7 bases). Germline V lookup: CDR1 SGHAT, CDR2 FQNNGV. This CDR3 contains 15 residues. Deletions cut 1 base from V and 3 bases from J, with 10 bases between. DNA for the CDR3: TGTGCCAGCAGCTTAGTGCGGGGGCTCTACAATGAGCAGTTCTTC. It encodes CASSLVRGLYNEQFF.

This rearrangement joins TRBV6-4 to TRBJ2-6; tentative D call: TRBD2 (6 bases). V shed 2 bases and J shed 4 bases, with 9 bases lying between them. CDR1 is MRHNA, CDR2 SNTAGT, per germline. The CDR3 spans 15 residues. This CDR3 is CASSDGGVGANVLTF. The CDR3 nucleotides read TGTGCCAGCAGTGACGGCGGGGTAGGGGCCAACGTCCTGACTTTC.

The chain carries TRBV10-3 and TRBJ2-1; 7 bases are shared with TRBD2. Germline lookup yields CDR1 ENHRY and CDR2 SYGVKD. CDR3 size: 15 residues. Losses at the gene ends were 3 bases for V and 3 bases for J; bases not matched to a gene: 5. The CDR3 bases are TGTGCCATCAGTGATGGTGGGAGGGGCTACAATGAGCAGTTCTTC. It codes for CAISDGGRGYNEQFF.

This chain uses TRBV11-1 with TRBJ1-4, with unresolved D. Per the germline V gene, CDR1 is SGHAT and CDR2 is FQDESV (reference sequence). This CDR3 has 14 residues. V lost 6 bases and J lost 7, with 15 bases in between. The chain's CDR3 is CASSFARGGEKLFF. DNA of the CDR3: TGTGCCAGCAGTTTCGCGAGAGGCGGTGAAAAACTGTTTTTT.

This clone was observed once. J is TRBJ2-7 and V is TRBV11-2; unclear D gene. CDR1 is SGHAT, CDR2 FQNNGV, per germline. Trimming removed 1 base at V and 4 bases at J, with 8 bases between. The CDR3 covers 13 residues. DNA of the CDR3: TGTGCCAGCAGCTTAGGAGAGAGTTACGAGCAGTACTTC. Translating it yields CASSLGESYEQYF.

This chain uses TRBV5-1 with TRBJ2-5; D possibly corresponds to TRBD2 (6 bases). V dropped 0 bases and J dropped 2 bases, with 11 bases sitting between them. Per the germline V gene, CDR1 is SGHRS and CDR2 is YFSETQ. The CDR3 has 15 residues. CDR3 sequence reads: CASSLDSSVQETQYF. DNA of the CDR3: TGCGCCAGCAGCTTGGATTCTAGCGTGCAAGAGACCCAGTACTTC.

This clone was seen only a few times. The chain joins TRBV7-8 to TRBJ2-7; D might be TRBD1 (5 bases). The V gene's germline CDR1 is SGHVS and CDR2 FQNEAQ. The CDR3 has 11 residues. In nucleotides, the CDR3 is TGTGCATCAGGGTTTGATTTCGAGCAGTACTTC. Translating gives CASGFDFEQYF.

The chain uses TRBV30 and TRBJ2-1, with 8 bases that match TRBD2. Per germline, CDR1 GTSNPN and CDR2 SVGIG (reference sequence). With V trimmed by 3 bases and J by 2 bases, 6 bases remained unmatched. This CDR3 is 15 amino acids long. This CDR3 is CAWRRGGTPYNEQFF. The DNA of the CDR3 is TGTGCCTGGAGACGGGGGGGTACCCCCTACAATGAGCAGTTCTTC.

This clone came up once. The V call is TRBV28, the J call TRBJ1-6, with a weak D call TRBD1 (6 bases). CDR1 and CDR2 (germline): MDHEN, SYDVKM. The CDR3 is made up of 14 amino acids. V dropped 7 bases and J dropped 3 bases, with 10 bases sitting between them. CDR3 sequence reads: CASTEQGYNSPLHF. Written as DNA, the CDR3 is TGTGCCAGCACCGAACAGGGCTATAATTCACCCCTCCACTTT.

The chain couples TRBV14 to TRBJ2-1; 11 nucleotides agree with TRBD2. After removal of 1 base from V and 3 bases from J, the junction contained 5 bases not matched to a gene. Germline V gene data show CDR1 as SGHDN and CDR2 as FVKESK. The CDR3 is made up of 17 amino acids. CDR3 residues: CASSQVGLAGGYNEQFF. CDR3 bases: TGTGCCAGCAGCCAAGTAGGCCTAGCGGGGGGCTACAATGAGCAGTTCTTC.

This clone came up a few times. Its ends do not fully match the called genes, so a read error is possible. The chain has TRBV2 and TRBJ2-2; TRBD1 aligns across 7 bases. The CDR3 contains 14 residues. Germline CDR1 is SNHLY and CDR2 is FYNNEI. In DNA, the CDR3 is TGTGCCAGCATTACGACAGGGAACCCCGGGGAGCTGTTTTTT. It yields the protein CASITTGNPGELFF. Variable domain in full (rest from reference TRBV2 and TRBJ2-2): EPEVTQTPSHQVTQMGQEVILRCVPISNHLYFYWYRQILGQKVEFLVSFYNNEISEKSEIFDDQFSVERPDGSNFTLKIRSTKLEDSAMYFCASITTGNPGELFFGEGSRLTVL.